Listed here are 14 T cell receptor beta chains from one sample, sequenced in a study of beta chain features in type 1 diabetes. Investigators reverse transcribed all isolated RNA, so they sequenced expressed TCRB transcripts. Sequencing was performed with immunoSEQ multiplex PCR; in TCRdb, only in-frame clones are kept and a portion is missing. The sample has about 300,000 clones; about 7.8% are singletons. The specimen sequenced was central memory CD4+ T cells from blood. The receptors come from a young woman in good health.

The V gene is TRBV5-6, the J gene TRBJ2-2; 8 bases fit TRBD2. CDR1 is SGHDT and CDR2 is YYEEEE in the germline V gene. The trim removed 0 bases at V and 0 bases at J, leaving 4 bases unmatched. The CDR3 is made up of 17 amino acids. The CDR3 nucleotides are TGTGCCAGCAGCTTGGTAATTAGCGGGGCGAACACCGGGGAGCTGTTTTTT. Its protein product is CASSLVISGANTGELFF.

Only a few counts were recorded for this clone. The chain uses TRBV18 and TRBJ2-1, with 9 bases that match TRBD1. CDR1 and CDR2 from the germline V gene are KGHSH and LQKENI. V was pared by 3 bases and J by 6 bases, with 6 bases of the junction left unmatched. The CDR3 covers 15 residues. The CDR3 protein is CASSPALDRGNEQFF. In DNA, the CDR3 is TGTGCCAGCTCACCTGCTCTGGACAGGGGCAATGAGCAGTTCTTC.

This chain connects TRBV2 to TRBJ2-1; D is tentatively TRBD1 or TRBD2 (7 bases each). CDR3 size: 18 residues. The ends were cut back, 6 bases at V and 5 bases at J, with 26 bases in the middle. Germline assignment: CDR1 SNHLY and CDR2 FYNNEI. CDR3 sequence reads: CASRHARGDYRLHNEQFF. The CDR3 coding sequence is TGTGCCAGCAGACACGCCAGGGGGGACTACCGGCTCCACAATGAGCAGTTCTTC. Full variable domain (missing parts from reference TRBV2 and TRBJ2-1): EPEVTQTPSHQVTQMGQEVILRCVPISNHLYFYWYRQILGQKVEFLVSFYNNEISEKSEIFDDQFSVERPDGSNFTLKIRSTKLEDSAMYFCASRHARGDYRLHNEQFFGPGTRLTVL.

At least ten counts were recorded for this clone. The chain combines TRBV4-2 with TRBJ2-7; D is undetermined. The CDR3 covers 14 residues. Germline V CDR1 and CDR2: LGHNA, YNFKEQ. Trimming took off 11 bases at V and 0 bases at J, with 17 bases between the two ends. The CDR3: CAGDLRALSYEQYV. As DNA, the CDR3 is TGTGCCGGGGATCTAAGGGCGCTCTCCTACGAGCAGTACGTC.

This clone was picked up a small number of times. This chain joins TRBV7-8 and TRBJ2-7, with D possibly TRBD1 on 6 matching bases. The germline gives CDR1 SGHVS, CDR2 FQNEAQ. V lost 5 bases and J lost 6, with 23 bases in between. This CDR3 has 16 residues. In DNA form, the CDR3 reads TGTGCCAGCAGCCCACTACCCGCAATCCAGGGGACCGAGCAGTACTTC. Amino acids: CASSPLPAIQGTEQYF.

This clone came up a few times. The DNA of the CDR3 is TGTGCCAGCAGCTTCCAGGCGAACACTGAAGCTTTCTTT. Residues: CASSFQANTEAFF. The chain couples TRBV5-4 to TRBJ1-1, with unresolved D. This CDR3 is built from 13 residues. Trimming shortened V by 2 bases and J by 1 base, and 6 bases separated the two germline ends. Germline loops: CDR1 SGHNT, CDR2 YYREEE (reference sequence). Looking up the rest from reference TRBV5-4 and TRBJ1-1 gives the full variable domain: ETGVTQSPTHLIKTRGQQVTLRCSSQSGHNTVSWYQQALGQGPQFIFQYYREEENGRGNFPPRFSGLQFPNYSSELNVNALELDDSALYLCASSFQANTEAFFGQGTRLTVV.

A few counts support this clone. Germline and junction disagree at one end, which may indicate a read error. The chain links TRBV5-6 to TRBJ1-2; 7 positions agree with TRBD1. Germline V CDR1 and CDR2: SGHDT, YYEEEE. The CDR3 is 15 amino acids. As DNA, the CDR3 is TGTGCCAGCAGTTTGGACAGGCCAGGGGGTTATGGCTACACCTTC. Translated: CASSLDRPGGYGYTF.

This clone was detected only a few times. The V call is TRBV7-2, the J call TRBJ2-5; possible D gene TRBD2, 6 bases. This CDR3 region has 16 residues. The germline CDR1 and CDR2 sequences are SGHTA and FQGNSA. Deletions cut 5 bases from V and 3 bases from J, with 19 bases between. CDR3: CASSQGDGGAEETQYF. The CDR3 DNA follows: TGTGCCAGCAGCCAAGGGGACGGCGGGGCGGAAGAGACCCAGTACTTC.

This clone appeared a few times. The germline gene is not matched at one end of the junction; a read error may be the cause. The J gene is TRBJ2-1, the V gene TRBV7-7; 8 nucleotides agree with TRBD2. The CDR3 totals 13 residues. The V gene's germline CDR1 is SSHAT and CDR2 FNYEAQ (reference sequence). The CDR3 DNA reads as TGTGCTAGCAGCTTAGCGGGAAACAATGAGCAGTTCTTC. This gives the protein CASSLAGNNEQFF.

This clone was recorded many times. The J gene is TRBJ2-7, the V gene TRBV28, with 7 bases lining up with TRBD1. The germline V gene encodes CDR1 MDHEN and CDR2 SYDVKM. The CDR3 totals 15 residues. Germline trimming cut 6 bases from V and 2 bases from J; bases unmatched to any gene: 10. CDR3: CASRLPTGKAYEQYF. Written as DNA, the CDR3 is TGTGCCAGCAGACTACCGACAGGGAAGGCCTACGAGCAGTACTTC.

This clone was recorded a few times. The chain carries TRBV19 and TRBJ1-3; D ambiguous. Germline lookup yields CDR1 LNHDA and CDR2 SQIVND (reference sequence). The germline V and J ends were trimmed by 6 bases and 1 base, with 10 bases remaining between them. The CDR3 consists of 14 residues. The CDR3 protein is CASRYSQSGNTIYF. CDR3 nucleotides: TGTGCCAGTAGATACAGCCAGTCTGGAAACACCATATATTTT.

V and J are TRBV5-1 and TRBJ2-6; D is possibly TRBD1 (6 bases). The CDR3 runs 17 residues. Germline CDR1 reads SGHRS; CDR2 reads YFSETQ. Trimming removed 4 bases from V and 0 bases from J, with 14 bases in between. In DNA form, the CDR3 reads TGCGCCAGCAGCGCCACTGGGGGCTTCTCTGGGGCCAACGTCCTGACTTTC. Translating it yields CASSATGGFSGANVLTF. Looking up the rest from reference TRBV5-1 and TRBJ2-6 gives the full variable domain: KAGVTQTPRYLIKTRGQQVTLSCSPISGHRSVSWYQQTPGQGLQFLFEYFSETQRNKGNFPGRFSGRQFSNSRSEMNVSTLELGDSALYLCASSATGGFSGANVLTFGAGSRLTVL.

This clone was detected ten times or more. This chain links TRBV6-6 with TRBJ2-3; 8 nucleotides line up with TRBD2. Germline lookup yields CDR1 MNHNY and CDR2 SVGAGI (reference sequence). Trimming at V came to 3 bases and at J to 2 bases, leaving 4 bases not matched to a gene. The CDR3 has 15 amino acids. CDR3 amino acids: CASSYAGGSTDTQYF. The CDR3, as DNA: TGTGCCAGCAGTTATGCGGGGGGCTCCACAGATACGCAGTATTTT.

The V call is TRBV11-2, the J call TRBJ2-4; D possibly corresponds to TRBD2 (5 bases). Germline values: CDR1 SGHAT, CDR2 FQNNGV. The V gene lost 1 base and the J gene lost 0 bases, with 10 bases spanning the gap. This CDR3 region has 16 residues. DNA for the CDR3: TGTGCCAGCAGCTTAGGGAGGACTGTAGCCAAAAACATTCAGTACTTC. Protein: CASSLGRTVAKNIQYF.